A selection of T cell receptor beta chains follows, all from one sample in a study of blood T cell repertoires in COVID-19. Clones were sequenced by immunoSEQ multiplex PCR, and TCRdb holds only the in-frame ones, with some missing. The sample holds roughly 180,000 clones, roughly three quarters seen once. Input material: peripheral blood. These receptors originate from a man between 60 and 70 years old with active or convalescent COVID-19. The CDR3 runs from the conserved cysteine through the conserved F or W. A D gene is named only where the DNA matches it firmly.

V	J	D	CDR3
TRBV19	TRBJ2-7	-	CASSLTGPAYEQYF
TRBV2	TRBJ2-2	-	CASSVGDYNTGELFF
TRBV6-6	TRBJ2-1	TRBD2	CASRTYSGSLDNEQFF
TRBV5-3	TRBJ2-1	TRBD2	CARSIEREGKNNEQFF
TRBV28	TRBJ1-5	TRBD1	CASSGTDYSNQPQHF
TRBV28	TRBJ1-4	-	CAIGGASTNEKLFF
TRBV5-1	TRBJ2-1	TRBD2	CASSTSGTSYNEQFF
TRBV29-1	TRBJ2-5	TRBD2	CSAGRGQETQYF
TRBV29-1	TRBJ2-2	-	CSVELDKRVGELFF
TRBV27	TRBJ2-1	TRBD2	CASSLLSGTSGRRNEQFF
TRBV29-1	TRBJ2-1	-	CSVRRGDSMLTGAYNEQFF
TRBV4-3	TRBJ2-1	-	CASSQGDWGSYNEQFF
TRBV19	TRBJ1-1	TRBD1	CASSTGTGTEAFF
TRBV28	TRBJ1-1	-	CASSDGGGVTEAFF
TRBV28	TRBJ1-4	-	CASSSLGQGMFF
TRBV28	TRBJ2-7	-	CASSLRNYEQYF